Described below is a single TCR beta chain sequence and its context. Its antigen is as yet unknown. Deletions cut 1 base from V and 0 bases from J, with 10 bases between. CDR3 length equals 15 residues. CDR1 is MGHRA, CDR2 YSYEKL, per germline. Next came a second PCR, run for about 6 to 12 cycles, which used a sample-barcoded 5' primer along with a J-beta primer mix. The yield of each sample was at least 2.5 million CDR3-containing paired-end reads. From the 5' RACE reads, TCRdb called clonotypes with MiXCR, one entry per CDR3 protein. The sample shows 1.5 million to 2 million distinct CDR3 sequences, 25% to 30% of them seen only once. The sample belongs to a study of blood T cells in healthy people across ages. Findings and caveats of the study: Diversity estimated from one million T cells was considered an underestimate. Long-lived donors carried more naive CD4+ cells and greater diversity than aged donors.

Researchers collected roughly 10 milliliters of peripheral blood from every single donor. Sequencing was performed on blood. V gene TRBV4-1 combines with J gene TRBJ2-7; D is perhaps TRBD2 (5 bases). This clonotype was sampled from a woman aged 25 to 39 in good health. CDR3 in amino acids: CASSQVVGSSYEQYF. CDR3 bases: TGCGCCAGCAGCCAAGTCGTAGGGAGCTCCTACGAGCAGTACTTC.